Below, 10 T cell receptor beta chains from the same sample are listed, as sequenced in a study of T cell changes during pregnancy in multiple sclerosis. The table came from immunoSEQ multiplex PCR; TCRdb's copy has only in-frame clones and leaves some out. The table has 59,000 or so clones, about 93% seen once. The sequencing here drew on peripheral blood, taken in the third trimester of pregnancy. Every receptor here comes from a female donor in good health, enrolled as a control in a pregnancy study.

The chain combines TRBV5-1 with TRBJ2-1; D not certain. The ends were cut back, 1 base at V and 3 bases at J, with 8 bases in the middle. This CDR3 is built from 14 residues. Germline V gene lookup returns CDR1 SGHRS and CDR2 YFSETQ. As DNA, the CDR3 is TGCGCCAGCAGCTTGTTCGCTAGCTACAATGAGCAGTTCTTC. Its translation is CASSLFASYNEQFF.

V is TRBV6-1 and J is TRBJ1-3, with unresolved D. This CDR3 is built from 15 residues. Germline CDR1 reads MNHNS; CDR2 reads SASEGT. V was shortened by 3 bases and J by 0 bases, with 9 bases between the two germline ends. This CDR3 reads CASSDAAASGNTIYF. In DNA, the CDR3 is TGTGCCAGCAGTGACGCGGCAGCCTCTGGAAACACCATATATTTT.

The chain couples TRBV6-6 to TRBJ2-5; D gene uncertain. Germline CDR1 MNHNY, CDR2 SVGAGI (reference sequence). The CDR3 extends over 13 amino acids. V dropped 3 bases and J dropped 5 bases, with 10 bases sitting between them. CDR3 sequence reads: CASSYNVEETQYF. CDR3 nucleotides: TGTGCCAGCAGTTATAACGTGGAGGAGACCCAGTACTTC.

V is TRBV29-1 and J is TRBJ2-7; D is perhaps TRBD1 (6 bases). CDR1 and CDR2 from the germline V gene are SQVTM and ANQGSEA. The CDR3 extends over 13 amino acids. Trimming shortened V by 4 bases and J by 7 bases, and 17 bases separated the two germline ends. As DNA, the CDR3 is TGCAGCGTTGGGTCTGGGGGCGCGGAGGAGCAGTACTTC. Its translation is CSVGSGGAEEQYF.

V usage is TRBV7-2 and J usage is TRBJ2-3, with 12 bases that match TRBD2. The V gene's germline CDR1 is SGHTA and CDR2 FQGNSA. CDR3 size: 16 residues. V trimming: 5 bases; J trimming: 3 bases; junction bases outside the gene matches: 6. The CDR3 sequence is CASSSGGLAGTDTQYF. The DNA for the CDR3 is TGTGCCAGCAGCAGTGGAGGACTAGCGGGAACAGATACGCAGTATTTT.

This rearrangement joins TRBV9 to TRBJ2-7, with 10 bases matching TRBD1. From germline, CDR1 is SGDLS and CDR2 YYNGEE. The CDR3 runs 14 residues. J was trimmed by 5 bases and V by 3 bases; bases with no gene match: 5. CDR3 DNA sequence: TGTGCCAGCAGCGCCAGGGACAGGGGCCACGAGCAGTACTTC. This translates into CASSARDRGHEQYF.

This sequence joins TRBV4-3 and TRBJ1-5; perhaps TRBD1 as D (6 bases). V lost 0 bases to trimming and J lost 6 bases, with 12 bases between them. Germline V gene sequence: CDR1 LGHNA, CDR2 YSLEER. The CDR3 totals 15 residues. DNA of the CDR3: TGCGCCAGCAGCCAAGATCCGACAGGCAGTCAGCCCCAGCATTTT. Translated: CASSQDPTGSQPQHF.

The chain recombines TRBV5-1 with TRBJ1-6, with D possibly TRBD1 on 5 matching bases. This CDR3 has 15 amino acids. V lost 0 bases, J lost 7 bases, and 11 bases lay in between. CDR1 and CDR2 from the germline V gene are SGHRS and YFSETQ. Here the CDR3 reads CASSLAPGLNSPLHF. As DNA, the CDR3 is TGCGCCAGCAGCTTGGCTCCAGGGTTGAATTCACCCCTCCACTTT.

The rearrangement uses TRBV4-3 and TRBJ2-3; TRBD1 matches 11 bases. The ends lost 2 bases at V and 4 bases at J; junction bases unmatched: 2. The CDR3 runs 15 residues. Germline loops: CDR1 LGHNA, CDR2 YSLEER. CDR3 coding DNA: TGCGCCAGCAGCCAACAGGGACAGGGGGCAGATACGCAGTATTTT. This encodes CASSQQGQGADTQYF.

This clone appeared a single time. The V gene is TRBV5-5, the J gene TRBJ2-5; 9 positions match TRBD1. The J segment lost 2 bases and the V segment lost 4 bases, leaving 12 bases of the junction unmatched. Germline V CDR1 and CDR2: SGHKS, YYEKEE (reference sequence). The CDR3 covers 17 residues. The CDR3 reads CASSIAPGTGFQETQYF. The CDR3 region has the DNA TGTGCCAGCAGCATAGCCCCCGGGACAGGGTTTCAAGAGACCCAGTACTTC.